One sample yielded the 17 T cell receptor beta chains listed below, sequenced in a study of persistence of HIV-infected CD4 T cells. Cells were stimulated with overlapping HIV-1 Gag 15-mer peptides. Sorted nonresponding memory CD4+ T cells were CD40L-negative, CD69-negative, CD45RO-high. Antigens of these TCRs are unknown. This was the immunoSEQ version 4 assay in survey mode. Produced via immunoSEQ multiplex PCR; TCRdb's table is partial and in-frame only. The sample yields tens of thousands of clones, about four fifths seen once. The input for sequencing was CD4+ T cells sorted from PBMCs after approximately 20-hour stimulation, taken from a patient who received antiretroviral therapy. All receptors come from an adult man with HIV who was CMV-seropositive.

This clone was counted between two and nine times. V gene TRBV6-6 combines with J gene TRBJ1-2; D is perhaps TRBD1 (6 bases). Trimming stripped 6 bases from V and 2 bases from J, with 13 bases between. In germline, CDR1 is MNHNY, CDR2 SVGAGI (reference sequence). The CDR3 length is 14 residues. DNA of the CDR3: TGTGCCAGCAGGAGCGGGACACCGAACTATGGCTACACCTTC. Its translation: CASRSGTPNYGYTF.

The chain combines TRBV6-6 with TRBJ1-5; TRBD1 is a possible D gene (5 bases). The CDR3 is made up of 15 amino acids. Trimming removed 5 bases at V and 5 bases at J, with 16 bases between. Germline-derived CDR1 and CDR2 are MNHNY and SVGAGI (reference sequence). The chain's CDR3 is CASSPALGDDQPQHF. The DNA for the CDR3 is TGTGCCAGCAGTCCTGCCTTGGGGGACGATCAGCCCCAGCATTTT.

In DNA, the CDR3 is TGCGCCAGCAGCTTGGCTCTGAGGGTGGGTTCAAATGAGCAGTTCTTC. As protein: CASSLALRVGSNEQFF. This chain links TRBV5-1 with TRBJ2-1; D might be TRBD2 (5 bases). Germline CDR1 is SGHRS and CDR2 is YFSETQ. Deletions cut 0 bases from V and 7 bases from J, with 17 bases between. The CDR3 length is 16 residues.

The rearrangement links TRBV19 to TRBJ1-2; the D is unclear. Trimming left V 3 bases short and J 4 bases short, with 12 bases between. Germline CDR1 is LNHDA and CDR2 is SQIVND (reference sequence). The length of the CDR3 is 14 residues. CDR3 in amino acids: CASSIPQSSYGYTF. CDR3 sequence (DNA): TGTGCCAGTAGTATCCCACAGTCCAGCTATGGCTACACCTTC.

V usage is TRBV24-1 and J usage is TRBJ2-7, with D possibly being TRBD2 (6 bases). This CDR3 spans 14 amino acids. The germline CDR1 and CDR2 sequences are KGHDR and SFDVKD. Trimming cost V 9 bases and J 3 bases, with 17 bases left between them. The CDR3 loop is CATQRRRGYYEQYF. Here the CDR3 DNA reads TGTGCCACCCAACGACGGAGGGGTTACTACGAGCAGTACTTC.

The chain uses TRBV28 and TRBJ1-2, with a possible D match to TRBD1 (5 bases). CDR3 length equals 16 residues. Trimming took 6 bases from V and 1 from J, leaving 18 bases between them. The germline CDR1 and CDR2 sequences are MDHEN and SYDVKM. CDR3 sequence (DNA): TGTGCCAGCAGCTCCCCGCGGGGGAACAATAACTATGGCTACACCTTC. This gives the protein CASSSPRGNNNYGYTF.

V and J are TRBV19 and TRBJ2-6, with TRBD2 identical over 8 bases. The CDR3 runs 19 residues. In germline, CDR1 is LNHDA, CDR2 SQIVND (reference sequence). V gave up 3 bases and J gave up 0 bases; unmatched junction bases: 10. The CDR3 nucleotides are TGTGCCAGTAGTATTGAGTTGGGCGGGGGGTACTCTGGGGCCAACGTCCTGACTTTC. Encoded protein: CASSIELGGGYSGANVLTF.

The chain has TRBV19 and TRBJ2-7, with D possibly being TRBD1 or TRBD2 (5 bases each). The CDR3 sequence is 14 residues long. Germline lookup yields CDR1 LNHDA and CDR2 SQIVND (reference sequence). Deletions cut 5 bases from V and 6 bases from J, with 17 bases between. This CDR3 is CASSSMGTVLEQYF. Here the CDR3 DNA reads TGTGCCAGTAGTTCGATGGGGACCGTCCTCGAGCAGTACTTC.

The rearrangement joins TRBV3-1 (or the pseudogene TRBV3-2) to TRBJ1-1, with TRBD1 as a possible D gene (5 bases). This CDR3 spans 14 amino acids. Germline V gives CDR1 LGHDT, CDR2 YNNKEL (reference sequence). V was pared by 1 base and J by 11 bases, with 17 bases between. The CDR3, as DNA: TGTGCCAGCAGCCAAGCCCACGGGGGGAGTGGGGCTTTCTTT. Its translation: CASSQAHGGSGAFF.

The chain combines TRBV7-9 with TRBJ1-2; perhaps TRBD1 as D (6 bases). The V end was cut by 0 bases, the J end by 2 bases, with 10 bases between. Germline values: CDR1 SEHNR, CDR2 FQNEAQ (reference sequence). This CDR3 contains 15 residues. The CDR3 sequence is CASSLATGTNYGYTF. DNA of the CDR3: TGTGCCAGCAGCTTAGCTACCGGGACAAACTATGGCTACACCTTC.

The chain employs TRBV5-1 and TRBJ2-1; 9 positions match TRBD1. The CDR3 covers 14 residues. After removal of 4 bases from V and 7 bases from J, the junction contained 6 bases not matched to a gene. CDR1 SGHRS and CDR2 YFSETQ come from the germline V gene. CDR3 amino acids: CASSRQGENNEQFF. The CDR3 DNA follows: TGCGCCAGCAGCAGACAGGGGGAGAATAATGAGCAGTTCTTC.

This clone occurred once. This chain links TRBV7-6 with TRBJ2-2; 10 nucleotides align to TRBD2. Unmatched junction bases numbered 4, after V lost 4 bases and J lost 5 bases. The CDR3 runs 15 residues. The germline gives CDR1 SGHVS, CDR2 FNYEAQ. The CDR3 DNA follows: TGTGCCAGCAGCTCCCTTAGCGGGGGGACCGGGGAGCTGTTTTTT. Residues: CASSSLSGGTGELFF. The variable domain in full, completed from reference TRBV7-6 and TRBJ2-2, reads GAGVSQSPRYKVTKRGQDVALRCDPISGHVSLYWYRQALGQGPEFLTYFNYEAQQDKSGLPNDRFSAERPEGSISTLTIQRTEQRDSAMYRCASSSLSGGTGELFFGEGSRLTVL.

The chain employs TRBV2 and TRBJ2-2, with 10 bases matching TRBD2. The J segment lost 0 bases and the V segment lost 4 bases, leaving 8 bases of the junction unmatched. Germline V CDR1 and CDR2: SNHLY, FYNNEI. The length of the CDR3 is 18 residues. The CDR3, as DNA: TGTGCCAGCAGTGCCGAACTAGCGGGGCGACCGAACACCGGGGAGCTGTTTTTT. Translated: CASSAELAGRPNTGELFF.

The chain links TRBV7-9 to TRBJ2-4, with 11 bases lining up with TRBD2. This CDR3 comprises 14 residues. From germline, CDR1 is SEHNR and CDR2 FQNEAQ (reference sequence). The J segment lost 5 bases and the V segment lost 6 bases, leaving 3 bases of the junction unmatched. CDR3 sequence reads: CASRPTSGENIQYF. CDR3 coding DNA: TGTGCCAGCAGACCGACTAGCGGGGAAAACATTCAGTACTTC.

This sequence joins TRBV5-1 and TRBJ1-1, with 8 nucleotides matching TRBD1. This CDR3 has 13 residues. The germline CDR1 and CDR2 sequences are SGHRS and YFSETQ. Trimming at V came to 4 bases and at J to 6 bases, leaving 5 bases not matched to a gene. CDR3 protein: CASSIGQGPEAFF. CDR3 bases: TGCGCCAGCAGCATCGGACAGGGACCTGAAGCTTTCTTT.

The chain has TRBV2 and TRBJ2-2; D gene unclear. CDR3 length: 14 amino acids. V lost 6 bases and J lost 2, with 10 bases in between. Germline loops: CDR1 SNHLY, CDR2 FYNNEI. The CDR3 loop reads CASRGSANTGELFF. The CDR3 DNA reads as TGTGCCAGCAGAGGCAGTGCTAACACCGGGGAGCTGTTTTTT.

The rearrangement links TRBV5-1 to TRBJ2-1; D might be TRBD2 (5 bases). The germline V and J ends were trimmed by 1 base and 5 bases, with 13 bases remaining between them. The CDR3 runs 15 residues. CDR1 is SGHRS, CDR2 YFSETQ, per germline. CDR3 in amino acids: CASSLRGSENNEQFF. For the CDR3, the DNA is TGCGCCAGCAGCTTGCGGGGTTCGGAAAACAATGAGCAGTTCTTC.